This T cell receptor beta chain was identified during a study of brain T cells in children with intractable seizures. General study points: Patients' HCMV serostatus was unknown; virus specificity rests on CDR3 similarity alone.

For this clone: What it binds is unknown.

The CDR3 sequence is 15 residues long. CDR1 and CDR2 from the germline V gene are MNHEY and SMNVEV (reference sequence). The germline V and J ends were trimmed by 9 bases and 0 bases, with 17 bases remaining between them. Profiling relied on immunoSEQ multiplex PCR, and the TCRdb table lists in-frame clones only, not all of them. The table lists around 100,000 clones, 90% to 95% of them singletons. The sequenced cases were selected for having the highest brain T cell transcript signatures. Patients received at least one anti-epileptic drug before surgery. The sample consisted of peripheral blood, taken at surgery. This chain joins TRBV27 and TRBJ1-2; D remains unclear. The receptor comes from a boy younger than two with hemimegalencephaly and intractable seizures. CDR3 nucleotide sequence: TGTGCCAGTACCTATTCGACGGTCGCTAACTATGGCTACACCTTC. Translation gives CASTYSTVANYGYTF.